This T cell receptor beta chain was documented in a study of PD-1 blockade in classical Hodgkin lymphoma. Findings and caveats of the study: Newly diagnosed and completely responding patients shared comparable baseline diversity. Differences between repertoires have undefined causes, possibly disease activity or prior therapy.

The method was immunoSEQ multiplex PCR; TCRdb's version includes in-frame clones alone and lacks a portion of them. The sample lists 29,000 or so clones, less than 80% occurring once. Each patient relapsed following autologous stem cell transplantation, and prior brentuximab vedotin exposure differed. This CDR3 spans 15 amino acids. The V gene's germline CDR1 is LNHDA and CDR2 SQIVND (reference sequence). J gave up 4 bases and V 5 bases, and 6 bases lay outside the gene matches. Worth noting for this clone: The antigen is undetermined.

This specimen consisted of peripheral blood mononuclear cells (PBMCs), obtained before the second cycle of nivolumab. V usage is TRBV19 and J usage is TRBJ1-1; TRBD1 aligns across 11 bases. This sequence originates from a human donor with classical Hodgkin lymphoma. The CDR3 reads CASSLTGTGGTEAFF. The CDR3, as DNA: TGTGCCAGTAGTTTGACCGGGACAGGGGGCACTGAAGCTTTCTTT.